A single sample is the source of the 18 T cell receptor beta chains below, sequenced in a study of blood T cell repertoires in COVID-19 (dated by TCRdb to 2020 to 2021). Libraries were made using the immunoSEQ multiplex PCR assay. TCRdb took over this immuneACCESS table, retaining in-frame rearrangements with V and J assigned. Such tables are incomplete; in checked studies, under half of the missing clones stem from an unresolved V gene, and the remainder is unexplained. Present in this sample are 250,000 to 400,000 clones, about 91% of which were seen just once. The ten largest clones represent 1.5% to 2% of the sample. The specimen sequenced was peripheral blood. Receptor source: a woman in her thirties with COVID-19, enrolled during active disease.

The chain links TRBV5-6 to TRBJ2-2; D is possibly TRBD1 (6 bases). The CDR3 is 15 residues long. Trimming removed 1 base at V and 4 bases at J, with 11 bases between. Per the germline V gene, CDR1 is SGHDT and CDR2 is YYEEEE. DNA of the CDR3: TGTGCCAGCAGCTTGAGAGGACAGCCCACCGGGGAGCTGTTTTTT. Amino acid sequence: CASSLRGQPTGELFF. Filled out from reference TRBV5-6 and TRBJ2-2, the complete variable domain reads DAGVTQSPTHLIKTRGQQVTLRCSPKSGHDTVSWYQQALGQGPQFIFQYYEEEERQRGNFPDRFSGHQFPNYSSELNVNALLLGDSALYLCASSLRGQPTGELFFGEGSRLTVL.

The J gene is TRBJ1-4, the V gene TRBV27; D gene unclear. The germline CDR1 and CDR2 sequences are MNHEY and SMNVEV (reference sequence). Trimming cost V 3 bases and J 10 bases, with 9 bases left between them. The CDR3 contains 12 residues. CDR3 in amino acids: CASSFSRGKLFF. The DNA of the CDR3 is TGTGCCAGCAGTTTCTCCCGGGGAAAACTGTTTTTT.

The rearrangement uses TRBV19 and TRBJ2-1; D gene uncertain. Germline CDR1 and CDR2: LNHDA and SQIVND (reference sequence). There are 13 residues in the CDR3. Between the trimmed V and J ends, which lost 3 bases and 13 bases, there was a span of 16 bases. The CDR3 bases are TGTGCCAGTAGTATCACCGTCGAGGCTTCACAGTTCTTC. Residues: CASSITVEASQFF.

This chain connects TRBV15 to TRBJ1-5, with a possible D match to TRBD1 (6 bases). The CDR3 is made up of 19 amino acids. CDR1 is LNHNV and CDR2 is YYDKDF in the germline V gene (reference sequence). Between the trimmed V and J ends, which lost 3 bases and 4 bases, there was a span of 25 bases. The CDR3 loop reads CATSRPPLWQGKGNQPQHF. Written as DNA, the CDR3 is TGTGCCACCAGCAGGCCGCCCCTCTGGCAGGGGAAGGGGAATCAGCCCCAGCATTTT. The full variable domain, rest sourced from reference TRBV15 and TRBJ1-5, is DAMVIQNPRYQVTQFGKPVTLSCSQTLNHNVMYWYQQKSSQAPKLLFHYYDKDFNNEADTPDNFQSRRPNTSFCFLDIRSPGLGDTAMYLCATSRPPLWQGKGNQPQHFGDGTRLSIL.

The count of this clone is one. V gene TRBV5-1 combines with J gene TRBJ2-3; D might be TRBD2 (7 bases). V was cut by 5 bases and J by 2 bases, with 12 bases left in between. CDR1 SGHRS and CDR2 YFSETQ come from the germline V gene. The CDR3 extends over 14 amino acids. CDR3 residues: CASRPGGPTDTQYF. The CDR3 region has the DNA TGCGCCAGCAGACCCGGGGGGCCCACAGATACGCAGTATTTT.

Concerning this clone itself: One end of the junction fails to match germline, which may point to a read error. This sequence joins TRBV7-9 and TRBJ1-2; D is possibly TRBD1 (6 bases). This CDR3 has 14 amino acids. The germline gives CDR1 SEHNR, CDR2 FQNEAQ (reference sequence). CDR3 nucleotides: TGCCCCCAATCCCTGACAGGCGTCATCTATGGCTACACCTTC. Protein product: CPQSLTGVIYGYTF. The whole variable domain, remainder taken from reference TRBV7-9 and TRBJ1-2, is DTGVSQNPRHKITKRGQNVTFRCDPISEHNRLYWYRQTLGQGPEFLTYFQNEAQLEKSRLLSDRFSAERPKGSFSTLEIQRTEQGDSAMYLCPQSLTGVIYGYTFGSGTRLTVV.

The chain combines TRBV5-1 with TRBJ2-1; 7 nucleotides line up with TRBD2. The CDR3 spans 14 residues. Trimming at V came to 1 base and at J to 7 bases, leaving 5 bases not matched to a gene. Germline V CDR1 and CDR2: SGHRS, YFSETQ. CDR3 bases: TGCGCCAGCAGCTTGCAGCGGGGAAATAATGAGCAGTTCTTC. Amino acid sequence: CASSLQRGNNEQFF.

V gene TRBV27 combines with J gene TRBJ1-5; 7 nucleotides line up with TRBD1. Germline V gene lookup returns CDR1 MNHEY and CDR2 SMNVEV (reference sequence). CDR3 size: 16 residues. Germline trimming cut 1 base from V and 6 bases from J; bases unmatched to any gene: 9. The CDR3 sequence: CASSLWGTDWGQPQHF. As DNA, the CDR3 is TGTGCCAGCAGTTTATGGGGGACAGACTGGGGTCAGCCCCAGCATTTT.

The V gene is TRBV6-5, the J gene TRBJ1-1; D is perhaps TRBD1 (5 bases). Per the germline V gene, CDR1 is MNHEY and CDR2 is SVGAGI. The V end lost 7 bases, the J end lost 7 bases, and 10 bases lay between the germline ends. This CDR3 spans 11 amino acids. The CDR3 DNA sequence: TGTGCCAGCACTAGGGGTGGTGAAGCTTTCTTT. Translation: CASTRGGEAFF.

CDR3 DNA sequence: TGTGCCAGTACCACCGGGGGACAGGCGTTGGGGTATGGCTACACCTTC. Its protein product is CASTTGGQALGYGYTF. The rearrangement joins TRBV19 to TRBJ1-2; TRBD1 matches 8 bases. The germline CDR1 and CDR2 sequences are LNHDA and SQIVND (reference sequence). V was pared by 7 bases and J by 5 bases, with 15 bases of the junction left unmatched. The CDR3 is 16 amino acids.

This sequence joins TRBV19 and TRBJ1-2; 8 positions agree with TRBD1. Trimming took 2 bases from V and 4 from J; bases not matched to a gene: 3. The CDR3 loop spans 14 amino acids. CDR1 LNHDA and CDR2 SQIVND come from the germline V gene (reference sequence). This chain's CDR3 is CASSINTGGYGYTF. The CDR3, as DNA: TGTGCCAGTAGTATAAATACAGGGGGCTATGGCTACACCTTC.

V usage is TRBV28 and J usage is TRBJ1-2; 8 bases align to TRBD1. Germline assignment: CDR1 MDHEN and CDR2 SYDVKM. CDR3 length equals 15 residues. Trimming took 5 bases from V and 1 from J; bases not matched to a gene: 6. The CDR3 DNA reads TGTGCCAGCAGTCTTCAGACAGGGGATAACTATGGCTACACCTTC. As protein: CASSLQTGDNYGYTF.

The chain couples TRBV5-4 to TRBJ2-1; the D gene is possibly TRBD2 (6 bases). Trimming pared 4 bases from V and 5 bases from J, leaving 22 bases between. The CDR3 is made up of 17 amino acids. Germline CDR1 reads SGHNT; CDR2 reads YYREEE (reference sequence). The CDR3 protein is CASSGGPTPAGHNEQFF. The CDR3 nucleotides read TGTGCCAGCAGCGGCGGACCCACCCCGGCGGGGCACAATGAGCAGTTCTTC.

The V gene is TRBV5-1, the J gene TRBJ1-1; perhaps TRBD1 as D (5 bases). Germline V gene data show CDR1 as SGHRS and CDR2 as YFSETQ. This CDR3 region has 15 residues. The V and J ends lost 0 bases and 1 base respectively, with 10 bases between them. CDR3 coding DNA: TGCGCCAGCAGCTTGGAGGGGCCCTCGAACACTGAAGCTTTCTTT. Its translation is CASSLEGPSNTEAFF.

V and J are TRBV27 and TRBJ2-5, with D unclear. Germline loops: CDR1 MNHEY, CDR2 SMNVEV (reference sequence). The CDR3 extends over 13 amino acids. The germline V and J ends were trimmed by 5 bases and 9 bases, with 16 bases remaining between them. The CDR3 DNA reads TGTGCCAGCAGTCCCACCCGACTCCGGCCCCAGTACTTC. Its translation is CASSPTRLRPQYF.

The rearrangement links TRBV2 to TRBJ1-1; D call uncertain. V dropped 6 bases and J dropped 2 bases, with 7 bases sitting between them. Germline loops: CDR1 SNHLY, CDR2 FYNNEI. The CDR3 is 12 residues long. The CDR3 DNA follows: TGTGCCAGCAGCGCGATAAACACTGAAGCTTTCTTT. Translated, it gives CASSAINTEAFF.

This chain connects TRBV6-2 or TRBV6-3 to TRBJ2-5, with 10 bases identical to TRBD1. Germline V gene data show CDR1 as MNHEY and CDR2 as SVGEGT. Trimming took 2 bases from V and 2 from J; bases not matched to a gene: 11. CDR3 length: 18 residues. The CDR3 nucleotides are TGTGCCAGCAGTTACATTCCCCCGGGACAGGGGAATCAAGAGACCCAGTACTTC. This codes for CASSYIPPGQGNQETQYF.

The chain carries TRBV19 and TRBJ1-2; a possible D gene is TRBD1 (6 bases). The CDR3 has 12 residues. Germline assignment: CDR1 LNHDA and CDR2 SQIVND (reference sequence). V was pared by 5 bases and J by 8 bases, with 12 bases between. The CDR3 DNA is TGTGCCAGTAGTTGGGGGCTTGAGGGCTACACCTTC. Its translation is CASSWGLEGYTF. Drawing the rest from reference TRBV19 and TRBJ1-2, the complete variable domain is DGGITQSPKYLFRKEGQNVTLSCEQNLNHDAMYWYRQDPGQGLRLIYYSQIVNDFQKGDIAEGYSVSREKKESFPLTVTSAQKNPTAFYLCASSWGLEGYTFGSGTRLTVV.